Below are 8 T cell receptor beta chains sequenced from a single sample in a study of shared clonotypes between healthy human individuals (dated by TCRdb to between 2020 and 2021). The protocol used for the library was the immunoSEQ multiplex PCR assay. TCRdb obtained this table from immuneACCESS and retained in-frame rearrangements with V and J assigned. These tables miss some clones; where compared with another copy, unresolved V genes account for less than half of the shortfall, and the remainder is unexplained. A total of just over 2,000,000 clones appear in this sample, roughly 94% of them only once. The top ten hold roughly 0.13% of the sample. Material: naive CD4+ T cells sorted from blood. The cell subset or site tag for this specimen amounts to: CD45RA+ positively selected. These receptors were taken from a man aged 18 to 30 in good health.

CDR3 sequence (DNA): TGTGCCAGCAGTCGAAGCCAGGACAGCCTTCAGTATTTT. This translates into CASSRSQDSLQYF. V is TRBV6-1 and J is TRBJ2-3, with D possibly being TRBD1 (6 bases). The V and J ends lost 5 bases and 12 bases respectively, with 18 bases between them. Per germline, CDR1 MNHNS and CDR2 SASEGT. The CDR3 consists of 13 residues.

The chain carries TRBV27 and TRBJ1-5; D uncertain. Germline lookup yields CDR1 MNHEY and CDR2 SMNVEV (reference sequence). Trimming removed 1 base from V and 2 bases from J, with 3 bases in between. The CDR3 is 13 amino acids. The CDR3 sequence is CASSLWGNQPQHF. The CDR3 DNA reads as TGTGCCAGCAGTTTATGGGGCAATCAGCCCCAGCATTTT.

The chain uses TRBV9 and TRBJ2-1, with 11 bases aligning to TRBD2. The CDR3 extends over 16 amino acids. Unmatched junction bases numbered 9, after V lost 4 bases and J lost 6 bases. The germline gives CDR1 SGDLS, CDR2 YYNGEE. CDR3 coding DNA: TGTGCCAGCAGCCCAAGAGGTAGCGGGAGGGGCAATGAGCAGTTCTTC. It yields the protein CASSPRGSGRGNEQFF.

The V and J genes are TRBV18 and TRBJ2-7; 8 nucleotides line up with TRBD1. Germline loops: CDR1 KGHSH, CDR2 LQKENI. Germline trimming cut 6 bases from V and 1 base from J; bases unmatched to any gene: 11. The CDR3 is 16 amino acids. For the CDR3, the DNA is TGTGCCAGCTCGCCCTCACAGGGGGGTGTTTCCTACGAGCAGTACTTC. Amino acids: CASSPSQGGVSYEQYF. The variable domain in full, completed from reference TRBV18 and TRBJ2-7, reads NAGVMQNPRHLVRRRGQEARLRCSPMKGHSHVYWYRQLPEEGLKFMVYLQKENIIDESGMPKERFSAEFPKEGPSILRIQQVVRGDSAAYFCASSPSQGGVSYEQYFGPGTRLTVT.

The chain carries TRBV25-1 and TRBJ2-3, with 10 nucleotides matching TRBD2. CDR1 and CDR2 (germline): MGHDK, SYGVNS. The CDR3 runs 16 residues. J was trimmed by 4 bases and V by 3 bases; bases with no gene match: 7. The CDR3 bases are TGTGCCAGCAGTGAGGGCTTAGCGGGAGGATCAGATACGCAGTATTTT. It encodes CASSEGLAGGSDTQYF.

The gene calls are TRBV5-4 and TRBJ1-3; TRBD1 might be the D (6 bases). V shed 5 bases and J shed 0 bases, with 12 bases lying between them. CDR3 length: 15 residues. CDR1 and CDR2 from the germline V gene are SGHNT and YYREEE (reference sequence). The CDR3 loop reads CASSSGQSSGNTIYF. In DNA form, the CDR3 reads TGTGCCAGCAGTTCAGGACAGAGCTCTGGAAACACCATATATTTT.

Concerning this clone: The same CDR3 is also encoded by other DNA sequences in this sample. The rearrangement uses TRBV5-1 and TRBJ2-3; 12 nucleotides agree with TRBD2. Germline V gene data show CDR1 as SGHRS and CDR2 as YFSETQ. V gave up 3 bases and J gave up 6 bases; unmatched junction bases: 5. This CDR3 is built from 15 residues. CDR3 sequence: CASSSTSGGTDTQYF. CDR3 DNA sequence: TGCGCCAGCAGCTCGACTAGCGGGGGAACGGATACGCAGTATTTT. The whole variable domain, filled in from reference TRBV5-1 and TRBJ2-3, reads KAGVTQTPRYLIKTRGQQVTLSCSPISGHRSVSWYQQTPGQGLQFLFEYFSETQRNKGNFPGRFSGRQFSNSRSEMNVSTLELGDSALYLCASSSTSGGTDTQYFGPGTRLTVL.

V and J are TRBV18 and TRBJ2-7; 10 nucleotides align to TRBD1. The trim removed 3 bases at V and 5 bases at J, leaving 7 bases unmatched. The CDR3 contains 15 residues. CDR1 is KGHSH and CDR2 is LQKENI in the germline V gene. CDR3 protein: CASSPDRGRGDEQYF. The CDR3 DNA reads as TGTGCCAGCTCACCCGACAGGGGGCGAGGGGACGAGCAGTACTTC.